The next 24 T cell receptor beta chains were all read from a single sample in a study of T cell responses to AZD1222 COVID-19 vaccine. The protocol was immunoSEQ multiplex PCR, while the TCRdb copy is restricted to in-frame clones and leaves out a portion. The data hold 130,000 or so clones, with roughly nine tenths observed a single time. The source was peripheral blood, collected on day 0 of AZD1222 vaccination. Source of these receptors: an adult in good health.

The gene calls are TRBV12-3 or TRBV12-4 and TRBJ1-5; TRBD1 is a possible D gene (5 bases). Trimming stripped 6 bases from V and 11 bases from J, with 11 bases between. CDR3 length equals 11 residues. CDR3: CASRRDSTQHF. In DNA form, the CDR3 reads TGTGCCAGCAGGAGAGACAGTACCCAGCATTTT.

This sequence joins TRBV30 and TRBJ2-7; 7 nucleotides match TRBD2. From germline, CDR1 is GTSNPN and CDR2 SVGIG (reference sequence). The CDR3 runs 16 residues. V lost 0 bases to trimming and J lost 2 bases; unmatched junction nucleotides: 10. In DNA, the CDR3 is TGTGCCTGGAGTGTACGAAGTCGACTAGCCACCTACGAGCAGTACTTC. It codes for CAWSVRSRLATYEQYF.

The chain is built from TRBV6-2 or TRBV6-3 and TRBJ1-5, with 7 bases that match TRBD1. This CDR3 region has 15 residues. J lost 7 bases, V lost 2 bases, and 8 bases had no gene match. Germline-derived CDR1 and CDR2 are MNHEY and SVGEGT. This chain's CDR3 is CASSYGNRGGQPQHF. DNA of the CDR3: TGTGCCAGCAGTTACGGGAACAGGGGTGGACAGCCCCAGCATTTT.

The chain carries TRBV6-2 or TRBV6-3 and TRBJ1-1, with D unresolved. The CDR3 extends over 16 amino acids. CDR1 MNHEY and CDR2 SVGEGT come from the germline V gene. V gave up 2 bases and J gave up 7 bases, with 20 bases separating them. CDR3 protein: CASSYLLRTVGLEAFF. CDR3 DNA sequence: TGTGCCAGCAGTTACCTACTAAGGACCGTTGGCCTTGAAGCTTTCTTT.

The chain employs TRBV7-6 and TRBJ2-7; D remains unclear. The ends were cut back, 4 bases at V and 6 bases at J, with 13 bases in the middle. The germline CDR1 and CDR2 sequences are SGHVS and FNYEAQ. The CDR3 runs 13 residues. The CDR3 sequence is CASSYSTVSEQYF. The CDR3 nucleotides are TGTGCCAGCAGCTACTCAACGGTCTCCGAGCAGTACTTC. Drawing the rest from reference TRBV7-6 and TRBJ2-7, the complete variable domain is GAGVSQSPRYKVTKRGQDVALRCDPISGHVSLYWYRQALGQGPEFLTYFNYEAQQDKSGLPNDRFSAERPEGSISTLTIQRTEQRDSAMYRCASSYSTVSEQYFGPGTRLTVT.

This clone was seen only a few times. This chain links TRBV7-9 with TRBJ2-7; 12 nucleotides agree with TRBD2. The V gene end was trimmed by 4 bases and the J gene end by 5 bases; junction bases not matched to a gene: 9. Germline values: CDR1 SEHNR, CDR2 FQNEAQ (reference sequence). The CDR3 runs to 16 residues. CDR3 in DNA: TGTGCCAGCAGCTACGGACTAGCGGGGTTTCTGAACGAGCAGTACTTC. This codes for CASSYGLAGFLNEQYF.

Written as DNA, the CDR3 is TGTGCCAGCAGCACTATGGGGGGCGAAACTGAAGCTTTCTTT. Protein product: CASSTMGGETEAFF. This rearrangement joins TRBV2 to TRBJ1-1; D possibly corresponds to TRBD1 (6 bases). Per germline, CDR1 SNHLY and CDR2 FYNNEI. V shed 6 bases and J shed 5 bases, with 16 bases lying between them. This CDR3 comprises 14 residues. Filled out from reference TRBV2 and TRBJ1-1, the complete variable domain reads EPEVTQTPSHQVTQMGQEVILRCVPISNHLYFYWYRQILGQKVEFLVSFYNNEISEKSEIFDDQFSVERPDGSNFTLKIRSTKLEDSAMYFCASSTMGGETEAFFGQGTRLTVV.

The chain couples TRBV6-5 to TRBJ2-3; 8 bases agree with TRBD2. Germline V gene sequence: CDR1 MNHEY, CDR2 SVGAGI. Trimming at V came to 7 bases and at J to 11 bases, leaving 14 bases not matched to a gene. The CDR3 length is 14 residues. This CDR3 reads CASINMLSAGEQYF. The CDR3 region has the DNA TGTGCCAGCATCAATATGCTTTCAGCGGGAGAGCAGTATTTT.

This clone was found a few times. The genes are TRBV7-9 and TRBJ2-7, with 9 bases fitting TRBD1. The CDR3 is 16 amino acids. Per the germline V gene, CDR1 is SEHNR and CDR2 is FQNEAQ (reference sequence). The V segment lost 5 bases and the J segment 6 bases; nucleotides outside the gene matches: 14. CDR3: CASSNIGGTGHGEQYF. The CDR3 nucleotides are TGTGCCAGCAGCAATATAGGGGGGACAGGGCACGGCGAGCAGTACTTC.

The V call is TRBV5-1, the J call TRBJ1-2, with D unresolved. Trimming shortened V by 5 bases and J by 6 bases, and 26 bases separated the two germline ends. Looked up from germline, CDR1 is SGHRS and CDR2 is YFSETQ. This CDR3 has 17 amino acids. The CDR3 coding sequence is TGCGCCAGCAGAAAGGCCCAGTTCGCAGTTACAGACCATGGCTACACCTTC. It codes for CASRKAQFAVTDHGYTF.

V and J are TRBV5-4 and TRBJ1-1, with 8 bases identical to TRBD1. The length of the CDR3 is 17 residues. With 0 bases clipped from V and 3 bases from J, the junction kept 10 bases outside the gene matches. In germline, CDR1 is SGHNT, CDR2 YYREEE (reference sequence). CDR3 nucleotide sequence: TGTGCCAGCAGCTTGGGTGGCAGGGGGCGTGTGGACACTGAAGCTTTCTTT. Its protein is CASSLGGRGRVDTEAFF. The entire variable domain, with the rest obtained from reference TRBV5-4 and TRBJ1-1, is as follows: ETGVTQSPTHLIKTRGQQVTLRCSSQSGHNTVSWYQQALGQGPQFIFQYYREEENGRGNFPPRFSGLQFPNYSSELNVNALELDDSALYLCASSLGGRGRVDTEAFFGQGTRLTVV.

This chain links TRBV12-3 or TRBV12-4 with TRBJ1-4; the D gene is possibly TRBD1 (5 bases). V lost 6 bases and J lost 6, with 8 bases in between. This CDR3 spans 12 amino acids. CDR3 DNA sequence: TGTGCCAGCAGCAGGGTCGATGAAAAACTGTTTTTT. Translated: CASSRVDEKLFF.

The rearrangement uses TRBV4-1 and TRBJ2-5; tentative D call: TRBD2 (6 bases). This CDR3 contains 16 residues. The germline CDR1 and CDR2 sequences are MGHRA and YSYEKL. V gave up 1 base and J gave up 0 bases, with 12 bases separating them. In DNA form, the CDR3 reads TGCGCCAGCAGCCAAGGAGGCGGGACGTACCAAGAGACCCAGTACTTC. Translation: CASSQGGGTYQETQYF.

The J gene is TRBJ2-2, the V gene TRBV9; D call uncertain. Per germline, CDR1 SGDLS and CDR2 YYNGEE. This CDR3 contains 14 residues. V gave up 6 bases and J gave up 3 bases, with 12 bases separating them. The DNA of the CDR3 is TGTGCCAGCACCCTACGGCTAGACACCGGGGAGCTGTTTTTT. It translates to CASTLRLDTGELFF.

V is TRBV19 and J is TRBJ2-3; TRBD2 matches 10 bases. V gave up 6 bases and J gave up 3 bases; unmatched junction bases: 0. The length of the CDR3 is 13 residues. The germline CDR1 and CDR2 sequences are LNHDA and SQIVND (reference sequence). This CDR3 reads CASRTSGTDTQYF. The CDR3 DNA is TGTGCCAGTAGGACTAGCGGGACAGATACGCAGTATTTT.

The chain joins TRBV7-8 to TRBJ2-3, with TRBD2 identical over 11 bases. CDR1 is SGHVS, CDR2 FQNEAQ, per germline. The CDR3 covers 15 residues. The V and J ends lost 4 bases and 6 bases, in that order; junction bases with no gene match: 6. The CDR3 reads CASSSTSGGGDTQYF. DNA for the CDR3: TGTGCCAGCAGCTCTACTAGCGGGGGTGGGGATACGCAGTATTTT.

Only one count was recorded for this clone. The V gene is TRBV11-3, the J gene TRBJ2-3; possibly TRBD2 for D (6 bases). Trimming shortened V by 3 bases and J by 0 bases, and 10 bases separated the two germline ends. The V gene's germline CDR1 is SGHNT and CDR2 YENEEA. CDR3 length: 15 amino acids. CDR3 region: CASSFAGPSTDTQYF. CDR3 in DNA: TGTGCCAGCAGCTTCGCGGGGCCTAGCACAGATACGCAGTATTTT.

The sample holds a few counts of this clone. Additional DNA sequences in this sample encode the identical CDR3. In nucleotides, the CDR3 is TGTGCCAGCAGCCGCGGGTACGAGCAGTACTTC. Residues: CASSRGYEQYF. The rearrangement uses TRBV6-2 or TRBV6-3 and TRBJ2-7, with D possibly being TRBD2 (5 bases). CDR1 and CDR2 from the germline V gene are MNHEY and SVGEGT. The V end lost 6 bases, the J end lost 4 bases, and 7 bases lay between the germline ends. This CDR3 contains 11 residues.

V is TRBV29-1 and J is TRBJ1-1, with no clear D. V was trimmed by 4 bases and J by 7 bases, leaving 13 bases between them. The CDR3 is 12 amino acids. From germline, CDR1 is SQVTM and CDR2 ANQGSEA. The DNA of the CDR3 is TGCAGCGTTGGGAGCAGTTCTGATGAAGCTTTCTTT. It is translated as CSVGSSSDEAFF.

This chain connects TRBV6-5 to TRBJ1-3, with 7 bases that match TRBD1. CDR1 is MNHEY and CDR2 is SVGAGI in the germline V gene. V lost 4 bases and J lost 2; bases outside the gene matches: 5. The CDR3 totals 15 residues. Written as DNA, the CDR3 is TGTGCCAGCAGTTTCACTACAGGGGCTGGAAACACCATATATTTT. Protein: CASSFTTGAGNTIYF.

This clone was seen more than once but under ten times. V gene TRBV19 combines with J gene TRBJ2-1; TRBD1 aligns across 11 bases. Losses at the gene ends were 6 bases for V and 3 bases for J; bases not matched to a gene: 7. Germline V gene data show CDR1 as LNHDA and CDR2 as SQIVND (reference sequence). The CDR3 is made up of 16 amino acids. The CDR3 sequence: CASRTGTGGVYNEQFF. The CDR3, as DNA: TGTGCCAGTAGGACAGGGACAGGGGGGGTCTACAATGAGCAGTTCTTC.

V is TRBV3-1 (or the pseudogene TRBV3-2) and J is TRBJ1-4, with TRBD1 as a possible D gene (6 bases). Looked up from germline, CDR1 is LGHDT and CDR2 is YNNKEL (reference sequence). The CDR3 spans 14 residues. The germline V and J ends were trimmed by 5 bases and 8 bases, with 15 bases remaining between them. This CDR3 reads CASSNTGLGEKLFF. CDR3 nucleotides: TGTGCCAGCAGCAATACAGGGTTAGGCGAAAAACTGTTTTTT.

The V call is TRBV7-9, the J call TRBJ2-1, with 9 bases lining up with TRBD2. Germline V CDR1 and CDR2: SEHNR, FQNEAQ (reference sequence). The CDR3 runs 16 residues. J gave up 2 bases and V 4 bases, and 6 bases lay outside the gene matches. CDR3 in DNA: TGTGCCAGCAGCTCCCTGGCGGGGGGGGCCTACAATGAGCAGTTCTTC. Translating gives CASSSLAGGAYNEQFF. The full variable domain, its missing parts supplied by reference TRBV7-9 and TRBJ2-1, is DTGVSQNPRHKITKRGQNVTFRCDPISEHNRLYWYRQTLGQGPEFLTYFQNEAQLEKSRLLSDRFSAERPKGSFSTLEIQRTEQGDSAMYLCASSSLAGGAYNEQFFGPGTRLTVL.

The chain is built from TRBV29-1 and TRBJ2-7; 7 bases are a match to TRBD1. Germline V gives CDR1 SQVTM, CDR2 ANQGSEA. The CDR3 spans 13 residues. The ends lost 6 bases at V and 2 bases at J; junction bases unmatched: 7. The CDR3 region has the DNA TGCAGCGTCACAACCGGGACAGCCTACGAGCAGTACTTC. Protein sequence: CSVTTGTAYEQYF.